This TCR beta chain appears in the sequencing data of a study of blood T cell repertoires in COVID-19. For the study at large: Acute-phase and convalescent COVID-19 samples originated in the United States, Italy and Spain. Sources were T cells, B-cell-depleted T cells, or PBMCs; the material itself was cDNA or gDNA.

Participant age was roughly 18 to 100 years, and participants resided in fewer than 30 US areas. Authors' data handling: Reference gene primer amplification yielded estimated nucleated cell counts. Assay used: immunoSEQ multiplex PCR; TCRdb lists only in-frame clones, some missing. V and J calls plus clone size are reproduced from that table; the DNA served to infer D and trimming. In the table there are approximately 400,000 clones, over 80% of which are singletons. V shed 10 bases and J 1 base; nucleotides not matched to a gene: 8. The CDR3 spans 14 residues. CDR1 and CDR2 from the germline V gene are MNHEY and SVGAGI.

The chain has TRBV6-5 and TRBJ1-1; TRBD1 matches at 8 bases. Sequenced sample: PBMCs or T cells enriched from blood (not recorded which). This clonotype was obtained from a woman aged 50 to 60 who had recovered from COVID-19. The CDR3 here is CATEGDRQNTEAFF. In DNA form, the CDR3 reads TGTGCCACCGAAGGGGACAGGCAGAACACTGAAGCTTTCTTT.